The entry below gives a single TCR beta chain sequence along with its context. This CDR3 is built from 14 residues. Unmatched junction bases numbered 4, after V lost 5 bases and J lost 3 bases. Germline lookup yields CDR1 SEHNR and CDR2 FQNEAQ (reference sequence). The data are from a study of shared clonotypes between healthy human individuals. Study background: A donor's plate count was three for CD4 naive and three for CD4 memory; CD8 naive had two and CD8 memory one.

Sorted-subset replicate PCR reactions contained 150 to 200 ng DNA, corresponding to approximately 30,000 T cell genomes. Under the authors' procedure: From ImmunoSEQ came sequences covering only the junction and carrying no quality scores, so filtering differed. TCRdb's copy holds only in-frame clones and misses some; the assay was immunoSEQ multiplex PCR. The V and J calls and the clone size are those of that table, but D and trimming were determined from the DNA. The data show hundreds of thousands of clones, roughly 78% seen once. The origin of this receptor is a young woman in good health. The sequenced sample was memory CD4+ T cells sorted from blood. Subset given: CD45RA-negative fraction. This chain uses TRBV7-9 with TRBJ1-5; TRBD1 aligns across 7 bases. CDR3 loop: CASSPGGHNQPQHF. CDR3 DNA: TGTGCCAGCAGCCCAGGGGGTCACAATCAGCCCCAGCATTTT.